This TCR beta chain was identified in a study of T-cell memory formation after mild COVID-19. This clonotype was seen more than once but under ten times. Its cognate antigen is unknown. The study's findings and limits: Clones contracting over day 15 to 85 were CD4/CD8 balanced, with later expanders leaning CD4+. Mainly in CM and EM were contracting CD4+ clones; CD8+ were in EMRA. SARS-CoV-2 specificity of second-wave clones peaking day 37 was unconfirmed.

V lost 3 bases and J lost 0, with 9 bases in between. The CDR3 covers 15 residues. CDR1 SNHLY and CDR2 FYNNEI come from the germline V gene. TCRdb independently ran MiXCR on the 5' RACE reads; one entry per CDR3 protein. Counted here are hundreds of thousands of distinct CDR3 sequences, 18% occurring once; the ten biggest clones make up around 12%. This TCR derives from an adult woman who had mild COVID-19 (a few samples of this study predate the infection). Cell type and time point are not known. The sequenced sample consisted of PBMCs or a T cell subset sorted from them (not recorded which). V gene TRBV2 combines with J gene TRBJ2-4; D is possibly TRBD1 (5 bases). CDR3 nucleotide sequence: TGTGCCAGCAGTGACCAGGGATTAGCCAAAAACATTCAGTACTTC. It specifies CASSDQGLAKNIQYF.